There are a few counts of the clone carrying this TCR beta chain. Trimming removed 2 bases at V and 0 bases at J, with 20 bases between. This CDR3 contains 19 residues. CDR1 and CDR2 (germline): KGHDR, SFDVKD. This specimen comes from a study of CD8 T cells in ankylosing spondylitis. Each CDR3 protein is one row after TCRdb ran MiXCR on the 5' RACE reads. This table holds approximately 220,000 distinct CDR3 sequences, about 11% found once. The chain is built from TRBV24-1 and TRBJ2-3, with a possible D match to TRBD1 (6 bases). Sequencing was performed on blood, either unsorted or a sorted T cell fraction (not recorded which). The clonotype was recovered from a male donor with ankylosing spondylitis or in good health (not recorded which). CDR3 sequence (DNA): TGTGCCACCAGTGATTCCACCCTCCGCGACAGGCGTAGCACAGATACGCAGTATTTT. Protein product: CATSDSTLRDRRSTDTQYF.